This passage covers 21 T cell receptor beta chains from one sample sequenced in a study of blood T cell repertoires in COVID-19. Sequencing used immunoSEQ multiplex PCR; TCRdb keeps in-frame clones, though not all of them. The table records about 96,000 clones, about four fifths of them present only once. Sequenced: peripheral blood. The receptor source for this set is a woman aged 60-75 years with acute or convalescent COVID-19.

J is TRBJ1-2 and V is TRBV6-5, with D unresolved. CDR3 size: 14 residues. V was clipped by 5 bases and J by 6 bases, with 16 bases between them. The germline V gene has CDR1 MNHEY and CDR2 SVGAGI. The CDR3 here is CASSPDPGVHGYTF. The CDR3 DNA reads TGTGCCAGCAGTCCAGATCCCGGGGTCCATGGCTACACCTTC.

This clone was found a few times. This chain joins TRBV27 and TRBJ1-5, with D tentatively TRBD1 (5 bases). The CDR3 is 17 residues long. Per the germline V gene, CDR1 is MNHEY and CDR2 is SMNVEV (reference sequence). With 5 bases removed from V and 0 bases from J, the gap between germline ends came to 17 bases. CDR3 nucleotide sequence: TGTGCCAGCAGTCTCATCGCCGGGGGGTTTAGCAATCAGCCCCAGCATTTT. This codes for CASSLIAGGFSNQPQHF.

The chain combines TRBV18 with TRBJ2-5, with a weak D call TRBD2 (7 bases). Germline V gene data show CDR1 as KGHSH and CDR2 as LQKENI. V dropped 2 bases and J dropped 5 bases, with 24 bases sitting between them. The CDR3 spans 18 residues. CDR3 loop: CASSPAAGAPSRGETQYF. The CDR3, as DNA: TGTGCCAGCTCACCAGCGGCGGGGGCCCCGTCGAGGGGTGAGACCCAGTACTTC.

The CDR3 protein is CASSLGTPSNQPQHF. In nucleotides, the CDR3 is TGTGCCAGCAGCCTCGGGACACCGAGCAATCAGCCCCAGCATTTT. The gene calls are TRBV6-6 and TRBJ1-5, with D maybe TRBD1 (6 bases). This CDR3 region has 15 residues. The V end lost 6 bases, the J end lost 1 base, and 13 bases lay between the germline ends. CDR1 and CDR2 from the germline V gene are MNHNY and SVGAGI (reference sequence).

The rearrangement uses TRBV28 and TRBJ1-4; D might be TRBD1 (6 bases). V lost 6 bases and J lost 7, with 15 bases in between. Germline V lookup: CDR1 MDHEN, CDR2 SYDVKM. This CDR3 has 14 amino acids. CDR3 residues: CASSFRTVGEKLFF. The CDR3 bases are TGTGCCAGCAGCTTCAGGACAGTCGGTGAAAAACTGTTTTTT.

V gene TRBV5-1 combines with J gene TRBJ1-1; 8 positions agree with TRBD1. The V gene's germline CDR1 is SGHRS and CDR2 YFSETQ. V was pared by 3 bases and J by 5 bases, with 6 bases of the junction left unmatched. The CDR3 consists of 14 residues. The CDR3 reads CASSSGQGGTEAFF. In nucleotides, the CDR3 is TGCGCCAGCAGCTCAGGACAGGGCGGGACTGAAGCTTTCTTT.

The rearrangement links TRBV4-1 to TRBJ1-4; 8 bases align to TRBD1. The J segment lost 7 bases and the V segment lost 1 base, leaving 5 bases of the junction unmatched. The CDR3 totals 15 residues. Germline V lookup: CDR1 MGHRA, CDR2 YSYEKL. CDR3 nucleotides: TGCGCCAGCAGCCAAGGGCAGGGGGCCTTTGAAAAACTGTTTTTT. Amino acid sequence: CASSQGQGAFEKLFF.

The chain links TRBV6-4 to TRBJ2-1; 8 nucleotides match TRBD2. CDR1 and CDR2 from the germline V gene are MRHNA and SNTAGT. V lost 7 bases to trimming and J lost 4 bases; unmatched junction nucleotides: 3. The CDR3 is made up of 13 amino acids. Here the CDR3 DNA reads TGTGCCAGCAAGACTAGCGTGTACAATGAGCAGTTCTTC. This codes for CASKTSVYNEQFF.

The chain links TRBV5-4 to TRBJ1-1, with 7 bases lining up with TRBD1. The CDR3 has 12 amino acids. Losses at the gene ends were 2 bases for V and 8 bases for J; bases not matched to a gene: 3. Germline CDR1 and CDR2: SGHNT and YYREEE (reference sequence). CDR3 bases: TGTGCCAGCAGCTTCTGGGACAGAGAAGCTTTCTTT. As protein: CASSFWDREAFF.

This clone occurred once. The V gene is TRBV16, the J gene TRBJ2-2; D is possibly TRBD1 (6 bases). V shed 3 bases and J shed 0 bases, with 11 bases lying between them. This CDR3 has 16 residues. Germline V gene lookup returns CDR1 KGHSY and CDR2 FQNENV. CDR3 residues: CASSQNRAANTGELFF. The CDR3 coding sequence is TGTGCCAGCAGCCAGAACAGGGCCGCGAACACCGGGGAGCTGTTTTTT. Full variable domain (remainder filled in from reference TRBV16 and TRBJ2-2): GEEVAQTPKHLVRGEGQKAKLYCAPIKGHSYVFWYQQVLKNEFKFLISFQNENVFDETGMPKERFSAKCLPNSPCSLEIQATKLEDSAVYFCASSQNRAANTGELFFGEGSRLTVL.

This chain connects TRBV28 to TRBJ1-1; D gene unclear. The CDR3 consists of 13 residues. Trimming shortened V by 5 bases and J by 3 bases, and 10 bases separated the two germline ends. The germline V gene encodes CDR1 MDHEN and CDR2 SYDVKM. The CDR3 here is CASSPRRDTEAFF. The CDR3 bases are TGTGCCAGCAGTCCAAGGCGGGACACTGAAGCTTTCTTT.

In nucleotides, the CDR3 is TGTGCCAGCACGGTCCGTAATGAGCAGTTCTTC. Its protein is CASTVRNEQFF. V gene TRBV12-3 or TRBV12-4 combines with J gene TRBJ2-1; D gene ambiguous. Between the trimmed V and J ends, which lost 7 bases and 7 bases, there was a span of 8 bases. This CDR3 has 11 residues.

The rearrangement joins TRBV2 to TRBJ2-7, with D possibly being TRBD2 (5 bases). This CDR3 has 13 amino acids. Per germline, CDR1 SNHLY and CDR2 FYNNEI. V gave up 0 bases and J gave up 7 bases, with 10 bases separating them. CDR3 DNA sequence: TGTGCCAGCAGTGAAGCGCCCTCGGGAGAGCAGTACTTC. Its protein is CASSEAPSGEQYF. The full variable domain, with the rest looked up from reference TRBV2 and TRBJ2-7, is EPEVTQTPSHQVTQMGQEVILRCVPISNHLYFYWYRQILGQKVEFLVSFYNNEISEKSEIFDDQFSVERPDGSNFTLKIRSTKLEDSAMYFCASSEAPSGEQYFGPGTRLTVT.

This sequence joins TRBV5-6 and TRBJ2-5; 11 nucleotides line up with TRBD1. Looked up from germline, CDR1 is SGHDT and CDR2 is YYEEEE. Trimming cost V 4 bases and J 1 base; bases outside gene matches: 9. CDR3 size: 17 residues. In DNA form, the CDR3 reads TGTGCCAGCAGCAGATCACCCGGGACAGGGGGCCAAGAGACCCAGTACTTC. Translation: CASSRSPGTGGQETQYF.

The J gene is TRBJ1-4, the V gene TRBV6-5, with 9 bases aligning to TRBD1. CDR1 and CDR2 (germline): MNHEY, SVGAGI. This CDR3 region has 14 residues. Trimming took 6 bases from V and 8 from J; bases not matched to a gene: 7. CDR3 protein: CASRGQGLREKLFF. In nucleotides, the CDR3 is TGTGCCAGCAGAGGACAGGGGCTTAGGGAAAAACTGTTTTTT.

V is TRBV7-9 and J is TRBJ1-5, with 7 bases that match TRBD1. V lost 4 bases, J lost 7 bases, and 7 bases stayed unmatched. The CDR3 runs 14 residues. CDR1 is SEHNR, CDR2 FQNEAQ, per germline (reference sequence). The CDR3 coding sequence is TGTGCCAGCAGCTCCGACAGGGCCCAACAGCCCCAGCATTTT. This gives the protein CASSSDRAQQPQHF.

The CDR3 here is CASRPGGTVSYNSPLHF. CDR3 nucleotides: TGTGCCAGTAGACCAGGCGGGACGGTCTCCTATAATTCACCCCTCCACTTT. This chain joins TRBV19 and TRBJ1-6; TRBD1 is a possible D gene (5 bases). Germline V gene data show CDR1 as LNHDA and CDR2 as SQIVND (reference sequence). V gave up 6 bases and J gave up 0 bases, with 15 bases separating them. The CDR3 loop spans 17 amino acids.

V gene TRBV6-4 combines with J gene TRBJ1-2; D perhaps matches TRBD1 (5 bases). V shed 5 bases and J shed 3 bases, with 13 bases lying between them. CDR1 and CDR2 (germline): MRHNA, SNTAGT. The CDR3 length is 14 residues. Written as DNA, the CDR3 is TGTGCCAGCAGTCCTCAGGGTACCCACTATGGCTACACCTTC. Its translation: CASSPQGTHYGYTF.

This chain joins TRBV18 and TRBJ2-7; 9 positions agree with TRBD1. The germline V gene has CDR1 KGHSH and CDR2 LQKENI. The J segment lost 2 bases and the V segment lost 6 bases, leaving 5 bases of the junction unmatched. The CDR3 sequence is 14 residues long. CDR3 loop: CASSPGTGPYEQYF. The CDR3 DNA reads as TGTGCCAGCTCCCCAGGGACAGGGCCCTACGAGCAGTACTTC. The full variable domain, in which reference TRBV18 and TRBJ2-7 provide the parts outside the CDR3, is NAGVMQNPRHLVRRRGQEARLRCSPMKGHSHVYWYRQLPEEGLKFMVYLQKENIIDESGMPKERFSAEFPKEGPSILRIQQVVRGDSAAYFCASSPGTGPYEQYFGPGTRLTVT.

CDR3 nucleotide sequence: TGTGCCAGCAGCTTAGCTGGGATGAAGGGGTATGGCTACACCTTC. Its protein product is CASSLAGMKGYGYTF. The J gene is TRBJ1-2, the V gene TRBV7-9; a possible D gene is TRBD1 (5 bases). The CDR3 contains 15 residues. Trimming removed 0 bases from V and 5 bases from J, with 13 bases in between. Germline CDR1 reads SEHNR; CDR2 reads FQNEAQ (reference sequence).

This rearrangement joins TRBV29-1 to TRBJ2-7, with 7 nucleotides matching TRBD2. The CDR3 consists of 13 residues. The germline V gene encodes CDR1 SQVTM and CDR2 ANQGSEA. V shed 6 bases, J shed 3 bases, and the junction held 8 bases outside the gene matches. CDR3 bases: TGCAGCGTGCGAAAAGCGGGATTCTACGAGCAGTACTTC. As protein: CSVRKAGFYEQYF.